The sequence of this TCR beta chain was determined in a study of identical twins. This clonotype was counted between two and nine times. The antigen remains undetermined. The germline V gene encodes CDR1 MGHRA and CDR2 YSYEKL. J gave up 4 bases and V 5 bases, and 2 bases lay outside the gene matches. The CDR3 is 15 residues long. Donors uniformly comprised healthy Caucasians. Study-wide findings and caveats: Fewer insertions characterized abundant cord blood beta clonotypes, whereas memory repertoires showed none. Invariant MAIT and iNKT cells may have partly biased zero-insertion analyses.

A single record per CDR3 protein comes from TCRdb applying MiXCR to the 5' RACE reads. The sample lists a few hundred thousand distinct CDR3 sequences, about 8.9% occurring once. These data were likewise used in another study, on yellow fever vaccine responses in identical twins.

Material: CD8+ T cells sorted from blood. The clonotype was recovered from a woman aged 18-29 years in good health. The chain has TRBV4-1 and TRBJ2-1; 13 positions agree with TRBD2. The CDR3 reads CASSWTSGGYNEQFF. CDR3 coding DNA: TGCGCCAGCAGCTGGACTAGCGGGGGATACAATGAGCAGTTCTTC.